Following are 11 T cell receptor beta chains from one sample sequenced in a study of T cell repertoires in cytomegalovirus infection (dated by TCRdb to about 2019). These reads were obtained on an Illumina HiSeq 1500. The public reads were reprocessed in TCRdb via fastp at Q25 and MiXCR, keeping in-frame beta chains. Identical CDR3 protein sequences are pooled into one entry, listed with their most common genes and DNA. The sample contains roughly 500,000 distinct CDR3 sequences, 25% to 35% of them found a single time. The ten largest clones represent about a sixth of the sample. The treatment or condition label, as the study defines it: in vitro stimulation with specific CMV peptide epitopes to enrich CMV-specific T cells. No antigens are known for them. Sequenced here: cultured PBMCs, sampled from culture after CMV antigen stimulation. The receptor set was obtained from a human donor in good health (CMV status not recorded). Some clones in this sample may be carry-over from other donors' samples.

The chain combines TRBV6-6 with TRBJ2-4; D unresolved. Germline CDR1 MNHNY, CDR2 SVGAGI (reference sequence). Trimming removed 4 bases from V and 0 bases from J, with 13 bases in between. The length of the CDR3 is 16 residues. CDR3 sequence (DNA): TGTGCCAGCAGTTTCGCCTTGGAAATAGCCAAAAACATTCAGTACTTC. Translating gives CASSFALEIAKNIQYF.

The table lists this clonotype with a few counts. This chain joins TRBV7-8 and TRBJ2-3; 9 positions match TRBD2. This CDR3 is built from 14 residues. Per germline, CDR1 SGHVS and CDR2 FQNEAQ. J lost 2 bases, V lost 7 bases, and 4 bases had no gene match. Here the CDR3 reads CASKPSGTTDTQYF. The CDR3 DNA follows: TGTGCCAGCAAACCTAGCGGGACCACAGATACGCAGTATTTT.

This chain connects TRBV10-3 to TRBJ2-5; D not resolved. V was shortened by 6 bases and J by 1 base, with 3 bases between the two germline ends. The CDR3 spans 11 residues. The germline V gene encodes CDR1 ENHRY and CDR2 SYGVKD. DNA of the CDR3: TGTGCCATCAGGTCCCAAGAGACCCAGTACTTC. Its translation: CAIRSQETQYF.

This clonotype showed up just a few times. Written as DNA, the CDR3 is TGTGCCAGCAGCAACTCCTACGCCGAAGCTTTCTTT. Amino acids: CASSNSYAEAFF. The J gene is TRBJ1-1, the V gene TRBV27; D is ambiguous. V lost 6 bases, J lost 8 bases, and 13 bases lay in between. Germline CDR1 MNHEY, CDR2 SMNVEV (reference sequence). The CDR3 is 12 residues long.

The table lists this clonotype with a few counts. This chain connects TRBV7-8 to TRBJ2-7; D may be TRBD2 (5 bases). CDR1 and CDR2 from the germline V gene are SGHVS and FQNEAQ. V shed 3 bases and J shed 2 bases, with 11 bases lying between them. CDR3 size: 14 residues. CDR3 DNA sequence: TGTGCCAGCAGCTTTACCGCACTAGCCTACGAGCAGTACGTC. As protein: CASSFTALAYEQYV.

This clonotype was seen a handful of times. In DNA, the CDR3 is TGTGCCAGCAGCTTAAACCCCACAGGCGCCGACACAGATACGCAGTATTTT. Translation gives CASSLNPTGADTDTQYF. The chain uses TRBV7-3 and TRBJ2-3; maybe TRBD1 (5 bases). The CDR3 length is 17 residues. Germline V gene sequence: CDR1 SGHTA, CDR2 FQGTGA. V lost 1 base and J 2 bases, leaving 16 bases between the germline ends.

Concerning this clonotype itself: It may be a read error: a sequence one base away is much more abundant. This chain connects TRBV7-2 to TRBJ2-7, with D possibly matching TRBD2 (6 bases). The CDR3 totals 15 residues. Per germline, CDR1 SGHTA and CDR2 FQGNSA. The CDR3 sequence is CASKESEGLGYERYF. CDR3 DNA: TGTGCCAGCAAGGAGTCGGAGGGACTTGGCTACGAGCGGTACTTC.

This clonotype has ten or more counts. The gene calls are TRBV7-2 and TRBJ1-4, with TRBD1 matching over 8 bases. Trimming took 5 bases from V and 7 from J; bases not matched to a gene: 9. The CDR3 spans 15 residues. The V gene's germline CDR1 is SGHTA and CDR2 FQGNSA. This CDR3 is CASSLRTGIGEKLFF. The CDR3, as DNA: TGTGCCAGCAGCCTAAGGACAGGGATAGGTGAAAAACTGTTTTTT.

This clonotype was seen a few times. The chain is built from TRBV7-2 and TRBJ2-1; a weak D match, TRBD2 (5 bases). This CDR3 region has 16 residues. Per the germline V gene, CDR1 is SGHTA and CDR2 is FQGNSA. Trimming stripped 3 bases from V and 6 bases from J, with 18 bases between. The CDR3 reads CASSFISDLKRNEQFF. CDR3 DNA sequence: TGTGCCAGCAGCTTTATTTCGGACTTAAAACGCAATGAGCAGTTCTTC.

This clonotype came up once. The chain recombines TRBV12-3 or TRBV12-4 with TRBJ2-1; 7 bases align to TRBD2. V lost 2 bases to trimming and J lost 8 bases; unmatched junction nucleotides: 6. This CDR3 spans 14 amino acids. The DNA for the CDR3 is TGTGCCAGCAGTTTATCCGCGGGAGTCGATGAGCAGTTCTTC. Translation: CASSLSAGVDEQFF.

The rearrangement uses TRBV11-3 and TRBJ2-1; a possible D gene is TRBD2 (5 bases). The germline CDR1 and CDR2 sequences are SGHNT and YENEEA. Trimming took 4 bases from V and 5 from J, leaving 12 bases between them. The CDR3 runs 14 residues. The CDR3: CASSSSDYHNEQFF. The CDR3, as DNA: TGTGCCAGCAGCTCGTCCGACTACCACAATGAGCAGTTCTTC. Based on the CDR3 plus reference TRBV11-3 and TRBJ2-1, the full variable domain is EAGVVQSPRYKIIEKKQPVAFWCNPISGHNTLYWYLQNLGQGPELLIRYENEEAVDDSQLPKDRFSAERLKGVDSTLKIQPAELGDSAVYLCASSSSDYHNEQFFGPGTRLTVL.